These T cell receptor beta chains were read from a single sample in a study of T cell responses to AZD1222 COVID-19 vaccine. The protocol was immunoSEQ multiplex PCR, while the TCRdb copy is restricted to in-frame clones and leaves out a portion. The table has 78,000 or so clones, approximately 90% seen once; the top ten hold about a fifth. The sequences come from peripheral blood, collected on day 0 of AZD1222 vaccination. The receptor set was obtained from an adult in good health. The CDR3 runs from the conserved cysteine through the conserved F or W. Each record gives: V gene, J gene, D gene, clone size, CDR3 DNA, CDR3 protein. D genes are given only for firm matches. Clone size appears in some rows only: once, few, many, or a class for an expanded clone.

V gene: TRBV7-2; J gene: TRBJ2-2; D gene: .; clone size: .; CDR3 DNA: TGTGCCAGCAGCTCCCGGGTCTGGACGGAGCTGTTTTTT; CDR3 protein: CASSSRVWTELFF
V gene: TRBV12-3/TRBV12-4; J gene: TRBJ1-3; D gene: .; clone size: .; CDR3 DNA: TGTGCCAGCAGCCCCGGTGGAAACACCATATATTTT; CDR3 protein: CASSPGGNTIYF
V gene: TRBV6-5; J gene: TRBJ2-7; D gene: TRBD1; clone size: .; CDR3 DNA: TGTGCCAGCAGCAGGGGGACAGGGAACTACGAGCAGTACTTC; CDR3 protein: CASSRGTGNYEQYF
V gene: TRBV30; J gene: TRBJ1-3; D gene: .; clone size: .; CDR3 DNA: TGTGCCTGGACATTTCAGGGGCTACCTGGAAACACCATATATTTT; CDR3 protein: CAWTFQGLPGNTIYF
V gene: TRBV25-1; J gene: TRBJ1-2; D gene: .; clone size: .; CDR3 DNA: TGTGCCAGCCGATCCTACTATGGCTACACCTTC; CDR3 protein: CASRSYYGYTF
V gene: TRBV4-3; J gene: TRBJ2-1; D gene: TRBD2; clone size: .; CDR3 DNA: TGCGCCAGCAGCCAGTTCTCGCGGGGGGGCCCCAACAATGAGCAGTTCTTC; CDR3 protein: CASSQFSRGGPNNEQFF
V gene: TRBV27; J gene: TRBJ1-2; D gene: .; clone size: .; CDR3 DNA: TGTGCCAGCAGTAGGACGGGTAACTATGGCTACACCTTC; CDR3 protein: CASSRTGNYGYTF
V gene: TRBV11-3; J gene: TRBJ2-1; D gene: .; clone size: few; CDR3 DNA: TGTGCCAGCAGCTCTAGGAGCAGCGGGTCCTACAATGAGCAGTTCTTC; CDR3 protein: CASSSRSSGSYNEQFF
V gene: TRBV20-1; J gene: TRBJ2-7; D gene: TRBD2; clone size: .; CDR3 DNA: TGCAGTGCTAGTATACTAGCGGGAGTGCGCGAGCAGTACTTC; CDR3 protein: CSASILAGVREQYF
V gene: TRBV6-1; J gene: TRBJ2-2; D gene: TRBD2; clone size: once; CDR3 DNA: TGTGCCAGCAGTGAAGGACTAGCGGGTCTCGCCGGGGAGCTGTTTTTT; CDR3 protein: CASSEGLAGLAGELFF
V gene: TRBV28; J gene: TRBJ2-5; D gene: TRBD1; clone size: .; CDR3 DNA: TGTGCCAGCAGCCCTCAGGGGGCAGTCATACAAGAGACCCAGTACTTC; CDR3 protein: CASSPQGAVIQETQYF
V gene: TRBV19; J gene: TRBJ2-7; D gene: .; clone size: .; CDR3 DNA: TGTGCCAGTAATACAGGGTTGTCCTACGAGCAGTACTTC; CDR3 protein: CASNTGLSYEQYF
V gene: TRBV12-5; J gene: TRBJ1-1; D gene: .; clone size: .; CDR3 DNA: TGTGCTAGTGGTCATAACACTGAAGCTTTCTTT; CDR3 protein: CASGHNTEAFF
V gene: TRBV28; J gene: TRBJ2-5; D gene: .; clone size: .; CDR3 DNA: TGTGCCAGCTTGGACAGCGGGTTGCAAGAGACCCAGTACTTC; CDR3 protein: CASLDSGLQETQYF
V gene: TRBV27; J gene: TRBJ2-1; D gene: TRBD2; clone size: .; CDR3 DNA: TGTGCCAGCAGTATTCGACTAGCGGGGGGGCCAAATGAGCAGTTCTTC; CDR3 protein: CASSIRLAGGPNEQFF
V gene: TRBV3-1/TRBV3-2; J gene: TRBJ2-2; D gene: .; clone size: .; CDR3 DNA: TGTGCCAGCAGTACAACCGGGGAGCTGTTTTTT; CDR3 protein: CASSTTGELFF
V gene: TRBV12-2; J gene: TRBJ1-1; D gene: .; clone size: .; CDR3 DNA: TGTGCAAGTCGCCCGACCCGCTCAGGGAACACTGAAGCTTTCTTT; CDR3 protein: CASRPTRSGNTEAFF
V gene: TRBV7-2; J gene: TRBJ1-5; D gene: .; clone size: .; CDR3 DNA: TGTGCCAGCAGCTTAGGGACAATATCTCCTCAGCCCCAGCATTTT; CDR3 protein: CASSLGTISPQPQHF
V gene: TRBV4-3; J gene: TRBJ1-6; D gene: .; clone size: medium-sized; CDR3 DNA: TGCGCCAGCAGCCAAGATAGTAGATCGAGCGGATCACCCCTCCACTTT; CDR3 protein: CASSQDSRSSGSPLHF
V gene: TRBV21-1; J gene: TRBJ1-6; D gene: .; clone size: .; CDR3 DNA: TGTGCCAGCAGCAAAAGCGGCAGGAACTCAGACTCCTATAATTCACCCCTCCACTTT; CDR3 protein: CASSKSGRNSDSYNSPLHF
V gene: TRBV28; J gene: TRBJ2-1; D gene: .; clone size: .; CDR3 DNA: TGTGCCAGCAGGGGGAGAGGGCCGGGGGATGAGCAGTTCTTC; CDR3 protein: CASRGRGPGDEQFF
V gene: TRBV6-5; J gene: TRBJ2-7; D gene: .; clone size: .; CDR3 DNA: TGTGCCAGCAGTTACGGAAGTGGCTCCGAGCAGTACTTC; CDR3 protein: CASSYGSGSEQYF
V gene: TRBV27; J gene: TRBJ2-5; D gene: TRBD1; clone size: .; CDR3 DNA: TGTGCCAGCAGCCAGGACAGGGCGAAGACCCAGTACTTC; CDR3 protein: CASSQDRAKTQYF
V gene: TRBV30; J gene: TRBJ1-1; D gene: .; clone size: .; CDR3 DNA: TGTGCCTGGAGTGGGGGGCGCGACACTGAAGCTTTCTTT; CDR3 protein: CAWSGGRDTEAFF
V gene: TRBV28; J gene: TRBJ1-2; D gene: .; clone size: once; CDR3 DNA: TGTGCCAGCACCTCCCAGCCCGGTGGCTACACCTTC; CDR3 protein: CASTSQPGGYTF
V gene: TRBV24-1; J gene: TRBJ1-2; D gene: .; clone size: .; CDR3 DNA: TGTGCCACCAGGCCAGAGACCTACTATGGCTACACCTTC; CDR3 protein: CATRPETYYGYTF
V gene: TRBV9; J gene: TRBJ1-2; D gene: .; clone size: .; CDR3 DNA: TGTGCCAGCAGCGATGACCCGGCCCACTATGGCTACACCTTC; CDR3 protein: CASSDDPAHYGYTF
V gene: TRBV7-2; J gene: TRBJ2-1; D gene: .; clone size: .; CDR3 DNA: TGTGCCAGCAGCTCATACCGAGGTGAGCAGTTCTTC; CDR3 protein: CASSSYRGEQFF
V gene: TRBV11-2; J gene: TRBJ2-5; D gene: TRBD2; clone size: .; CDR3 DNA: TGTGCCAGCAAGCATGAGGTCGGAGCGGGAGCAGAGACCCAGTACTTC; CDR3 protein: CASKHEVGAGAETQYF
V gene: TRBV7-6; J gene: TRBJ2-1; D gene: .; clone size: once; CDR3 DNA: TGTGCCAGCAGCTTAGCAGAGGGATACAATGAGCAGTTCTTC; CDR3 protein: CASSLAEGYNEQFF
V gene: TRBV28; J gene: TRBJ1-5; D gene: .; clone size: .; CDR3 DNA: TGTGCCACCAAGGACAGTGATAGCAATCAGCCCCAGCATTTT; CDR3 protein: CATKDSDSNQPQHF
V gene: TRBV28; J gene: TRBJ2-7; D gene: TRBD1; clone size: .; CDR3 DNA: TGTGCCAGCAGTTTAACAAGGGGGCGAAACCCCCACGAGCAGTACTTC; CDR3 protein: CASSLTRGRNPHEQYF
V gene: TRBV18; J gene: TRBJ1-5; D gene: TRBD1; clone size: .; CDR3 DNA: TGTGCCAGCTCACCAGGAGGGGGCATAGGACAGCCCCAGCATTTT; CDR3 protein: CASSPGGGIGQPQHF
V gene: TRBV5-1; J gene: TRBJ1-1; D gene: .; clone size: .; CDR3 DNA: TGCGCCAGCAGTAACAAAAACACTGAAGCTTTCTTT; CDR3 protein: CASSNKNTEAFF
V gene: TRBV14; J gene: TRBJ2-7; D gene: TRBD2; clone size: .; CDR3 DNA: TGTGCCAGCAGCCCCTGGACTAGCGGAGATTCCTACGAGCAGTACTTC; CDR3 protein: CASSPWTSGDSYEQYF
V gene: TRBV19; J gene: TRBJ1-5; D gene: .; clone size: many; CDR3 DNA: TGTGCCAGTAGTATATCGGGGGAAAATCAGCCCCAGCATTTT; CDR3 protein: CASSISGENQPQHF
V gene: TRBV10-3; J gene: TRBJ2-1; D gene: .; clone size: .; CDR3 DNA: TGTGCCATCAGTGAGTCGAGTCCGGGTCGAGGCAATGAGCAGTTCTTC; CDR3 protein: CAISESSPGRGNEQFF